This record covers a single T cell receptor beta chain. This sample is drawn from a study of Ad26.COV2.S vaccination and SARS-CoV-2 variants. The data were produced by immunoSEQ multiplex PCR, yet TCRdb's version contains in-frame clones alone and is incomplete. The sample has roughly 700,000 clones, 89% seen once. Described treatment: around 19 received Ad26.COV2.S at low or high dose, single or two shots; about 5 received placebo; per-sample allocation not given. Day 63 after the first injection of vaccine or placebo was the sampling time. The CDR3 runs 17 residues. In germline, CDR1 is SGHRS, CDR2 YFSETQ. The V segment lost 0 bases and the J segment 1 base; nucleotides outside the gene matches: 6.

This TCR was recovered from a person between 18 and 65 years old who received the Ad26.COV2.S COVID-19 vaccine or a placebo. The sample was peripheral blood, taken in a trial of Ad26.COV2.S vaccine versus placebo. V gene TRBV5-1 combines with J gene TRBJ2-3, with 9 bases lining up with TRBD2. The CDR3 DNA is TGCGCCAGCAGCTTGGGTCTAGCGGGGTGGGGCACAGATACGCAGTATTTT. Translated, it gives CASSLGLAGWGTDTQYF. Combining the CDR3 with reference TRBV5-1 and TRBJ2-3 gives the whole variable domain KAGVTQTPRYLIKTRGQQVTLSCSPISGHRSVSWYQQTPGQGLQFLFEYFSETQRNKGNFPGRFSGRQFSNSRSEMNVSTLELGDSALYLCASSLGLAGWGTDTQYFGPGTRLTVL.